This T cell receptor (beta chain) comes out of a study of T cell responses to AZD1222 COVID-19 vaccine. Turning to the study itself: Second doses at about 4 or about 12 weeks were pooled.

Clones were sequenced by immunoSEQ multiplex PCR, and TCRdb holds only the in-frame ones, with some missing. The sample yields about 86,000 clones, 90% seen once. Germline CDR1 and CDR2: MDHEN and SYDVKM. CDR3 length: 11 residues. Trimming left V 3 bases short and J 10 bases short, with 7 bases between. This chain uses TRBV28 with TRBJ2-1; D is uncertain. This TCR was sampled from an adult in good health. The material sequenced was peripheral blood, taken on day 0 of AZD1222 vaccination. The CDR3 DNA sequence: TGTGCCAGCAGTTTTGCACGGGAGCAGTTCTTC. The encoded protein is CASSFAREQFF.